This TCR beta chain was sequenced for a study of T-cell memory formation after mild COVID-19. The CDR3 spans 16 residues. Germline V gene lookup returns CDR1 KGHSH and CDR2 LQKENI. V lost 3 bases and J 2 bases, leaving 15 bases between the germline ends. TCRdb reprocessed the 5' RACE reads via MiXCR and lists one record per CDR3 protein. The sample shows approximately 580,000 distinct CDR3 sequences, around 21% of them seen only once. This TCR was sampled from an adult woman who had mild COVID-19 (a few samples of this study predate the infection). Cell type and time point are not known. The chain couples TRBV18 to TRBJ2-3, with TRBD1 as a possible D gene (6 bases). The sequencing input was PBMCs or a T cell subset sorted from them (not recorded which). The CDR3 DNA reads as TGTGCCAGCTCACCCGTGAGAGGGGGTTACACAGATACGCAGTATTTT. It translates to CASSPVRGGYTDTQYF.